The sequence of this TCR beta chain was determined in a study of blood T cell repertoires in COVID-19. Germline assignment: CDR1 GTSNPN and CDR2 SVGIG (reference sequence). The CDR3 consists of 14 residues. With V trimmed by 1 base and J by 10 bases, 8 bases remained unmatched. The assay was immunoSEQ multiplex PCR, and TCRdb's table has in-frame clones only and misses some. The sample records 150,000 or so clones, 75% to 90% being singletons. This clone was counted once. Participant reports of clinical history set cohort assignment. The chain uses TRBV30 and TRBJ2-1; 9 bases match TRBD2. The clonotype comes from a woman aged 45-59 years who had recovered from COVID-19. The material sequenced was PBMCs or T cells enriched from blood (not recorded which). In nucleotides, the CDR3 is TGTGCCTGGAGTGGCGCGGGGGGGTCCAGGGAGCAGTTCTTC. Residues: CAWSGAGGSREQFF.